This T cell receptor (beta chain) was identified during a study of blood T cell repertoires in COVID-19. Clones were sequenced by immunoSEQ multiplex PCR, and TCRdb holds only the in-frame ones, with some missing. This table holds about 120,000 clones, about 79% found once. This CDR3 is 15 amino acids long. V was clipped by 5 bases and J by 4 bases, with 17 bases between them. Germline CDR1 and CDR2: LNHNV and YYDKDF (reference sequence). The receptor was derived from a man aged 40-55 years with active or convalescent COVID-19. The chain is built from TRBV15 and TRBJ1-1, with no clear D. Specimen: peripheral blood. CDR3 protein: CATSRSNTGSTEAFF. As DNA, the CDR3 is TGTGCCACCAGCCGCTCGAACACGGGAAGCACTGAAGCTTTCTTT.